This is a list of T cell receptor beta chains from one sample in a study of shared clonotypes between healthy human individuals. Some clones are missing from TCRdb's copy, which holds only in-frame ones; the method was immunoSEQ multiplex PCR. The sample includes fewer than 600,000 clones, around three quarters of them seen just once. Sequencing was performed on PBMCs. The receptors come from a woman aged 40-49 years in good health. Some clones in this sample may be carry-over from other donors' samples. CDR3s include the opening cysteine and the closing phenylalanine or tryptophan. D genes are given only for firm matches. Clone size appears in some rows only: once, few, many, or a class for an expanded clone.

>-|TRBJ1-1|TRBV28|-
TGTGCCAGCAGGGAGTGGGACATCCAAGGGACTGAAGCTTTCTTT
CASREWDIQGTEAFF
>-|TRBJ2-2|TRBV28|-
TGTGCCAGCAGTTTATATAGCGAAACCGGGGAGCTGTTTTTT
CASSLYSETGELFF
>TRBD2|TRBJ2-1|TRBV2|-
TGTGCCAGCAGTGGGGCTAGCGGGAACTACAATGAGCAGTTCTTC
CASSGASGNYNEQFF
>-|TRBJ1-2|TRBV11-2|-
TGTGCCAGCAGCTTGGGACCGAGTAACTATGGCTACACCTTC
CASSLGPSNYGYTF
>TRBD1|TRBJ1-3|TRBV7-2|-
TGTGCCAGCAGCTGGAGGACAGGATCTGGAAACACCATATATTTT
CASSWRTGSGNTIYF
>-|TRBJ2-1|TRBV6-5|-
TGTGCCAGCAGCCGCGACAATGAGCAGTTCTTC
CASSRDNEQFF
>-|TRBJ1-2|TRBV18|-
TGTGCCAGCTCGACCAGTGGCGGTCAGTATGGCTACACCTTC
CASSTSGGQYGYTF
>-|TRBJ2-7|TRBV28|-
TGTGCCAGCAGGGGCGTCTCCGAGCAGTACTTC
CASRGVSEQYF
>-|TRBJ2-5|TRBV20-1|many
TGCAGTGCTGATTCGCAAGAGACCCAGTACTTC
CSADSQETQYF
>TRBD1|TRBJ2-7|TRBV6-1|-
TGTGCCAGCAGTTGGGGCAGGGGGCCTAGATACGAGCAGTACTTC
CASSWGRGPRYEQYF
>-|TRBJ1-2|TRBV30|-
TGTGCCTGGAGTGGCCCCGGTAGGAGTCTTGGCTACACCTTC
CAWSGPGRSLGYTF
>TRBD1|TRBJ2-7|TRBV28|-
TGTGCCAGCAGCGGGACAGGGGACGAGCAGTACTTC
CASSGTGDEQYF
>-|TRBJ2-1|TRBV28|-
TGTGCCAGCATCTCGCCGGGGAGACCTTACAATGAGCAGTTCTTC
CASISPGRPYNEQFF
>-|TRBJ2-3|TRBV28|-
TGTGCCAGCAGCACTTCGGTAGATACGCAGTATTTT
CASSTSVDTQYF
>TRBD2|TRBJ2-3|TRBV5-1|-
TGCGCCAGCAGCTTGGGCGGGAGAGGGGGCACAGATACGCAGTATTTT
CASSLGGRGGTDTQYF
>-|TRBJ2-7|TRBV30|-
TGTGCCTGGAGCCAGACAGTCTACGAGCAGTACTTC
CAWSQTVYEQYF
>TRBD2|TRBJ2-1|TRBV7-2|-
TGTGCCAGCAGCTTTGGACTAGCGGTTTACAATGAGCAGTTCTTC
CASSFGLAVYNEQFF
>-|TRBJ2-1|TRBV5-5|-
TGTGCCAGCAGCTTAGGGATGGCCTACAATGAGCAGTTCTTC
CASSLGMAYNEQFF
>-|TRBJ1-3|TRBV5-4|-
TGTGCCAGCAGCCCCGGACAGACCTCTGGAAACACCATATATTTT
CASSPGQTSGNTIYF
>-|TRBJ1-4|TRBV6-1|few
TGTGCCAGCATCGGGGTACGTGGTAGTGAAAAACTGTTTTTT
CASIGVRGSEKLFF
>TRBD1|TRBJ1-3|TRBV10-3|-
TGTGCCATCAGTGATGGAGGGGGCACTGGAAACACCATATATTTT
CAISDGGGTGNTIYF
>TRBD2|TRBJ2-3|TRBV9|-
TGTGCCAGCAGCCCAGCGGGGTTAGGGGGCACAGATACGCAGTATTTT
CASSPAGLGGTDTQYF
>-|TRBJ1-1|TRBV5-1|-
TGCGCCAGCAGCCTGGGGACGCTTATGAACACTGAAGCTTTCTTT
CASSLGTLMNTEAFF
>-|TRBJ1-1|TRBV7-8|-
TGTGCCAGCAGCTCCCTAAACCGGGAGAATCACATGAACACTGAAGCTTTCTTT
CASSSLNRENHMNTEAFF
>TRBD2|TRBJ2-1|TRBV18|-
TGTGCCAGCTCACCGCCGGCTACTAGCGTCTACAATGAGCAGTTCTTC
CASSPPATSVYNEQFF
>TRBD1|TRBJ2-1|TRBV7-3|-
TGTGCCAGCAGCCCCGGACAGGCCTACAATGAGCAGTTCTTC
CASSPGQAYNEQFF
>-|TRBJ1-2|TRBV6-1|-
TGTGCCAGCAGTGAAGCCCCGGGGATCTATGGCTACACCTTC
CASSEAPGIYGYTF
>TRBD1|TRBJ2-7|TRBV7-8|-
TGTGCCAGCAGCAAAGGGACAGAGCTTACCTACGAGCAGTACTTC
CASSKGTELTYEQYF
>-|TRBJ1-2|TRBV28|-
TGTGCCAGCAGGATCGGAGGGGACTATGGCTACACCTTC
CASRIGGDYGYTF
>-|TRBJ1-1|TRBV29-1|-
TGCAGCGCCTTTGACGTGAACACTGAAGCTTTCTTT
CSAFDVNTEAFF
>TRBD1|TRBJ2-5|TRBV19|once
TGTGCCAGTAGTATGACACCTCAGGGGGTAGAGACCCAGTACTTC
CASSMTPQGVETQYF
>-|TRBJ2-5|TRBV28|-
TGTGCCAGCAGCTCCCAGGGCCCCCAAGAGACCCAGTACTTC
CASSSQGPQETQYF
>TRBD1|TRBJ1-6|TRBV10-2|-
TGCGCCAGCAGGGTCCAGGGGGCAGATTCACCCCTCCACTTT
CASRVQGADSPLHF
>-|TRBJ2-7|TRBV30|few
TGTGCCTGGAGACACCCGGGACCCTACGAGCAGTACTTC
CAWRHPGPYEQYF
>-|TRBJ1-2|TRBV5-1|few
TGCGCCAGCAGCTTGATGGACGGCGCAAACTATGGCTACACCTTC
CASSLMDGANYGYTF
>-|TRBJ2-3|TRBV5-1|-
TGCGCCAGCAGACATGGACTTCCCGACGGCGGGTACACAGATACGCAGTATTTT
CASRHGLPDGGYTDTQYF
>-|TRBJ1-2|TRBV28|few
TGTGCCAGCTCCCAACCCCCAGGGGTAGGCGGCTACACCTTC
CASSQPPGVGGYTF
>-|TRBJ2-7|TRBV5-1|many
TGCGCCAGCAGCTTGGTGGCGGGATCTACTATGGGGGAGCAGTACTTC
CASSLVAGSTMGEQYF
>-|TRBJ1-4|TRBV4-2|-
TGTGCCAGCAGCCAAGCTCCTATCGGGGATAATGAAAAACTGTTTTTT
CASSQAPIGDNEKLFF
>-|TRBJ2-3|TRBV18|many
TGTGCCAGCTCACCCGTCCTAGTCGATACGCAGTATTTT
CASSPVLVDTQYF
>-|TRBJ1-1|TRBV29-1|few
TGCAGCGTTGCTACGGCAGGAGAAGCTTTCTTT
CSVATAGEAFF
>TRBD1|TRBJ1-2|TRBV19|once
TGTGCCAGTACCCGAGGGGGCGATGACTATGGCTACACCTTC
CASTRGGDDYGYTF
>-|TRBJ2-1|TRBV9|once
TGTGCCAGCAGCGTTAGTGGGAGGTACAATGAGCAGTTCTTC
CASSVSGRYNEQFF
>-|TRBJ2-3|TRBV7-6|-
TGTGCCAGCAGCTTAGGGCGCACAGATACGCAGTATTTT
CASSLGRTDTQYF
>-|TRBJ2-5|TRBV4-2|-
TGTGCCAGCAGCTTCGGCGGGGGCACCCGGATGGAGACCCAGTACTTC
CASSFGGGTRMETQYF
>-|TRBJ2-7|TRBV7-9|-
TGTGCCAGCAGCCTACAGGGTCCCTACGAGCAGTACTTC
CASSLQGPYEQYF
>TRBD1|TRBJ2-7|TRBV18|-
TGTGCCAGCTCACCACCCGGGACAGGGGACTACGAGCAGTACTTC
CASSPPGTGDYEQYF
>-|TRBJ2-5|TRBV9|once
TGTGCCAGCAACGGCGGGGATGCAGAGACCCAGTACTTC
CASNGGDAETQYF
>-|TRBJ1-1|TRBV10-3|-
TGTGCCATCAGTGAGTCTAGGGGTGCGGACACTGAAGCTTTCTTT
CAISESRGADTEAFF
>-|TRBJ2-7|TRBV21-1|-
TGTGCCAGCAGCAAAGCGGTAGCGGGAGAGTACGAGCAGTACTTC
CASSKAVAGEYEQYF
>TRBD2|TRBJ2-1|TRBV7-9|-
TGTGCCAGCAGCCTTCCCTTTGGTAGCGGGAGGGCCTACAATGAGCAGTTCTTC
CASSLPFGSGRAYNEQFF
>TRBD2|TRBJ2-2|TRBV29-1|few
TGCAGCGTCTCGGGACTAGCGGTGAACACCGGGGAGCTGTTTTTT
CSVSGLAVNTGELFF
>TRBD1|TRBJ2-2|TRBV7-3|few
TGTGCCAGCAGCTTGGACAGGGACGGGACCGGGGAGCTGTTTTTT
CASSLDRDGTGELFF
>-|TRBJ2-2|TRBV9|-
TGTGCCAGCAGCCCGCGGGTGGGACACACGAACACCGGGGAGCTGTTTTTT
CASSPRVGHTNTGELFF